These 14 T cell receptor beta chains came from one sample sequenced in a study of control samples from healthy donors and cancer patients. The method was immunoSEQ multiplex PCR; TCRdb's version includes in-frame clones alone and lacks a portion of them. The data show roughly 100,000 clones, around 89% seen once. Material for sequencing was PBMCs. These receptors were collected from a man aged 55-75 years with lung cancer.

Written as DNA, the CDR3 is TGTGCCAGTAGAGCGGGGGAGACCCAGTACTTC. This sequence encodes CASRAGETQYF. The genes are TRBV19 and TRBJ2-5; 7 bases line up with TRBD2. In germline, CDR1 is LNHDA, CDR2 SQIVND (reference sequence). CDR3 size: 11 residues. V was clipped by 6 bases and J by 5 bases; unmatched bases: 0.

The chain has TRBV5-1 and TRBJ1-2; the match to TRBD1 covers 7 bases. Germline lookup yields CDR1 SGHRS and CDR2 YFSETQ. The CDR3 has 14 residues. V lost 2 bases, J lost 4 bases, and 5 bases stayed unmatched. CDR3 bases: TGCGCCAGCAGCTTAAGACAGGGCGGCTATGGCTACACCTTC. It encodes CASSLRQGGYGYTF.

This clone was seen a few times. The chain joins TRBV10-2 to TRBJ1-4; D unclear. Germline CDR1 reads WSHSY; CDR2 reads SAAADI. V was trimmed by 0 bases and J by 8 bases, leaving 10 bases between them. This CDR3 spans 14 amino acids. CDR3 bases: TGCGCCAGCAGTGAGTCATCCCCGACCGAAAAACTGTTTTTT. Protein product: CASSESSPTEKLFF.

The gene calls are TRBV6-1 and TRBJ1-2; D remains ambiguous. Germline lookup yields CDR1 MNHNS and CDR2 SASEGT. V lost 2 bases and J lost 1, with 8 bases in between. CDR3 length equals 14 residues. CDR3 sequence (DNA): TGTGCCAGCAGTGAAAGAGGGAGTAACTATGGCTACACCTTC. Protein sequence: CASSERGSNYGYTF.

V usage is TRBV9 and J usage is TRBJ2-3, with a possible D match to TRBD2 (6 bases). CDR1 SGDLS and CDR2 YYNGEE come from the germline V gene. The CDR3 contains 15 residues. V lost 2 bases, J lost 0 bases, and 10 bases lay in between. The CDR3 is CASSVTGVSTDTQYF. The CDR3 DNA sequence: TGTGCCAGCAGCGTTACGGGGGTTAGCACAGATACGCAGTATTTT.

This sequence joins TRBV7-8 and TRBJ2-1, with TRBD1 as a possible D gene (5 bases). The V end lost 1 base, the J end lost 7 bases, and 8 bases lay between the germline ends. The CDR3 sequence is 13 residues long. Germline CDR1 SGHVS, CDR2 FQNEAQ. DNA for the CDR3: TGTGCCAGCAGCTTAGGCAGGGCGAATGAGCAGTTCTTC. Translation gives CASSLGRANEQFF.

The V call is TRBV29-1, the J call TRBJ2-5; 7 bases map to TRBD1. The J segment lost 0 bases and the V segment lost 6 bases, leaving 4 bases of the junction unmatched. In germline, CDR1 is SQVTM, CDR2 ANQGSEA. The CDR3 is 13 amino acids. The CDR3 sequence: CSVSRGYQETQYF. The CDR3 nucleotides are TGCAGCGTAAGCAGGGGGTACCAAGAGACCCAGTACTTC.

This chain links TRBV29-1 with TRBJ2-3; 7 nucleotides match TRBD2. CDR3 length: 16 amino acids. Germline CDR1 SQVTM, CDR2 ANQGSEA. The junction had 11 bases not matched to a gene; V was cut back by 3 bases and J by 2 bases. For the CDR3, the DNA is TGCAGCGTTGAGGTCGGGGCGGGGAGGGACACAGATACGCAGTATTTT. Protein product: CSVEVGAGRDTDTQYF.

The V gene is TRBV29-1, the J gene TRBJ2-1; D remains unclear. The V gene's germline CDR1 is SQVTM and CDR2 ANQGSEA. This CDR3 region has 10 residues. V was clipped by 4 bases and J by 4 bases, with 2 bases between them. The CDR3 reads CSVGYNEQFF. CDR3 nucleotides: TGCAGCGTTGGGTACAATGAGCAGTTCTTC.

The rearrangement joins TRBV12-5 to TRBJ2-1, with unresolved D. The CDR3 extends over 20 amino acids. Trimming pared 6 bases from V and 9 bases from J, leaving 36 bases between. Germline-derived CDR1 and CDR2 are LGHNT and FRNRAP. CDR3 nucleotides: TGTGCTAGTGGCCGAACGGTGGATGGTCGTCCGGTGAATGATTGGGGTGAGCAGTTCTTC. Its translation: CASGRTVDGRPVNDWGEQFF.

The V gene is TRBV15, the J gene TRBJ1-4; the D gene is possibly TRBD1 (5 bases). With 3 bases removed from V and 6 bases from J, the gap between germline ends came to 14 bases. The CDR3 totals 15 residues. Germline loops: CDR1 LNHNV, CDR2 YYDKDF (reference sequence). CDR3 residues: CATSRRQTLYEKLFF. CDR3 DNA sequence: TGTGCCACCAGCAGGAGACAGACTCTCTATGAAAAACTGTTTTTT. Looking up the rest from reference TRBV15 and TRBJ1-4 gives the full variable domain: DAMVIQNPRYQVTQFGKPVTLSCSQTLNHNVMYWYQQKSSQAPKLLFHYYDKDFNNEADTPDNFQSRRPNTSFCFLDIRSPGLGDTAMYLCATSRRQTLYEKLFFGSGTQLSVL.

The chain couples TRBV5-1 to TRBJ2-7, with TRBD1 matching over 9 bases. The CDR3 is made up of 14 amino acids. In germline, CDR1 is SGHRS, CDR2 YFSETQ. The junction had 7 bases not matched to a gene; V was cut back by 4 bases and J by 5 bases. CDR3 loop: CASSPGQGYDEQYV. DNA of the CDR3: TGCGCCAGCAGCCCGGGACAGGGCTATGACGAGCAGTACGTC.

The CDR3: CASSEVKGGKSEQYF. Written as DNA, the CDR3 is TGTGCCAGCAGTGAAGTGAAGGGGGGTAAATCCGAGCAGTACTTC. This chain connects TRBV6-1 to TRBJ2-7; D might be TRBD1 or TRBD2, each matching 6 bases. This CDR3 has 15 residues. Per the germline V gene, CDR1 is MNHNS and CDR2 is SASEGT. V lost 1 base and J lost 6, with 16 bases in between.

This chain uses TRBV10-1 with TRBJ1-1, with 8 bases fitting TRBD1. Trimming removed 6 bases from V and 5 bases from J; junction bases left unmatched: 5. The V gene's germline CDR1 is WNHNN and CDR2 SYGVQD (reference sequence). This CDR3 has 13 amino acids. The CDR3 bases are TGCGCCAGCAGCAGGGGGCTGTTGACTGAAGCTTTCTTT. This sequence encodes CASSRGLLTEAFF.